This entry lists 27 T cell receptor beta chains sequenced from one sample in a study of T cell clonotyping in hematopoietic cell transplantation (dated by TCRdb to the early 2020s). The library was built by means of the immunoSEQ multiplex PCR assay. This immuneACCESS table, as held by TCRdb, lists in-frame sequences with V and J called but not all clones. Of the missing ones, under half trace to an unresolved V gene in checked studies; the others have no known cause. In all, the sample holds tens of thousands of clones, and 95% of those were seen once. The ten top clones hold 0.85% to 1% of the sample. The sample taken for sequencing was peripheral blood mononuclear cells. These receptors were obtained from a man aged 25-40 years in good health. Some clones in this sample may be carry-over from other donors' samples.

This rearrangement joins TRBV5-1 to TRBJ2-6, with TRBD1 matching 11 bases. Looked up from germline, CDR1 is SGHRS and CDR2 is YFSETQ. The CDR3 consists of 17 residues. After removal of 4 bases from V and 0 bases from J, the junction contained 3 bases not matched to a gene. Here the CDR3 reads CASSTGTGGSGANVLTF. In DNA, the CDR3 is TGCGCCAGCAGCACCGGGACAGGGGGCTCTGGGGCCAACGTCCTGACTTTC.

This chain joins TRBV5-1 and TRBJ2-3; a possible D gene is TRBD2 (5 bases). From germline, CDR1 is SGHRS and CDR2 YFSETQ. CDR3 length: 12 residues. V lost 8 bases to trimming and J lost 5 bases, with 12 bases between them. CDR3 sequence: CASAGPVDTQYF. The DNA of the CDR3 is TGCGCCAGTGCGGGTCCCGTAGATACGCAGTATTTT.

This chain joins TRBV4-1 and TRBJ2-2; 7 nucleotides align to TRBD2. From germline, CDR1 is MGHRA and CDR2 YSYEKL. The CDR3 is made up of 17 amino acids. Trimming cost V 4 bases and J 1 base; bases outside gene matches: 9. The CDR3 DNA reads as TGCGCCAGCAGCCGCACCGGGGGGACGGGGAACACCGGGGAGCTGTTTTTT. It translates to CASSRTGGTGNTGELFF.

This chain joins TRBV21-1 and TRBJ1-6. TRBV21-1 is a pseudogene segment. This CDR3 spans 16 amino acids. The DNA for the CDR3 is TGTGCCAGCAGCAAAGGAGGCAGGTCTGGGAATTCACCCCTCCACTTT. As protein: CASSKGGRSGNSPLHF.

This sequence joins TRBV7-2 and TRBJ1-2, with D tentatively TRBD1 (6 bases). CDR3 length equals 16 residues. From germline, CDR1 is SGHTA and CDR2 FQGNSA. The V end lost 4 bases, the J end lost 3 bases, and 18 bases lay between the germline ends. The CDR3 loop reads CASSSFRGALDYGYTF. CDR3 nucleotide sequence: TGTGCCAGCAGCTCTTTCCGGGGGGCCCTGGACTATGGCTACACCTTC.

This clone was observed a few times. The V gene is TRBV7-6, the J gene TRBJ1-4, with D unresolved. Trimming cost V 5 bases and J 4 bases, with 5 bases left between them. CDR1 is SGHVS, CDR2 FNYEAQ, per germline. The CDR3 consists of 12 residues. The CDR3 coding sequence is TGTGCCAGCAGCCGATATAATGAAAAACTGTTTTTT. Amino acid sequence: CASSRYNEKLFF.

The chain has TRBV4-1 and TRBJ2-5; 16 positions agree with TRBD2. Trimming at V came to 2 bases and at J to 8 bases, leaving 5 bases not matched to a gene. CDR3 length: 16 amino acids. CDR1 MGHRA and CDR2 YSYEKL come from the germline V gene. CDR3 region: CASSQYGTSGGVTQYF. Here the CDR3 DNA reads TGCGCCAGCAGCCAATACGGGACTAGCGGGGGGGTTACCCAGTACTTC.

The rearrangement joins TRBV6-5 to TRBJ1-2; maybe TRBD1 (6 bases). Germline lookup yields CDR1 MNHEY and CDR2 SVGAGI. The CDR3 covers 12 residues. Trimming took off 10 bases at V and 4 bases at J, with 13 bases between the two ends. The CDR3 DNA is TGTGCCACCGTACAGGGTGGCTATGGCTACACCTTC. It encodes CATVQGGYGYTF.

J is TRBJ1-5 and V is TRBV10-3; D is uncertain. Germline V lookup: CDR1 ENHRY, CDR2 SYGVKD. The CDR3 has 14 amino acids. Trimming cost V 1 base and J 3 bases, with 7 bases left between them. The CDR3 region is CAISEWKDNQPQHF. The CDR3 DNA sequence: TGTGCCATCAGTGAGTGGAAGGACAATCAGCCCCAGCATTTT.

The chain has TRBV7-6 and TRBJ1-6; D may be TRBD1 (6 bases). The CDR3 extends over 16 amino acids. V lost 4 bases and J lost 8, with 18 bases in between. The germline CDR1 and CDR2 sequences are SGHVS and FNYEAQ. CDR3 DNA sequence: TGTGCCAGCAGCTCGAACAGGGAATTCGGGTATTCACCCCTCCACTTT. The encoded protein is CASSSNREFGYSPLHF. Filled out from reference TRBV7-6 and TRBJ1-6, the complete variable domain reads GAGVSQSPRYKVTKRGQDVALRCDPISGHVSLYWYRQALGQGPEFLTYFNYEAQQDKSGLPNDRFSAERPEGSISTLTIQRTEQRDSAMYRCASSSNREFGYSPLHFGNGTRLTVT.

The chain uses TRBV7-2 and TRBJ2-7, with D perhaps matching TRBD1 or TRBD2 (5 bases each). The CDR3 has 14 amino acids. CDR1 is SGHTA and CDR2 is FQGNSA in the germline V gene. V was clipped by 1 base and J by 2 bases, with 9 bases between them. CDR3 bases: TGTGCCAGCAGCTTAGGGGACGGACCCTACGAGCAGTACTTC. Its protein product is CASSLGDGPYEQYF. Full variable domain (remainder filled in from reference TRBV7-2 and TRBJ2-7): GAGVSQSPSNKVTEKGKDVELRCDPISGHTALYWYRQSLGQGLEFLIYFQGNSAPDKSGLPSDRFSAERTGGSVSTLTIQRTQQEDSAVYLCASSLGDGPYEQYFGPGTRLTVT.

The chain carries TRBV6-1 and TRBJ1-3, with 10 bases that match TRBD1. The CDR3 loop spans 13 amino acids. CDR1 MNHNS and CDR2 SASEGT come from the germline V gene. The V and J ends lost 5 bases and 7 bases, in that order; junction bases with no gene match: 2. The CDR3 nucleotides are TGTGCCAGCAGTACGGGACAGGGGAACACCATATATTTT. Residues: CASSTGQGNTIYF.

V is TRBV7-9 and J is TRBJ2-4; TRBD1 is a possible D gene (5 bases). The V end lost 5 bases, the J end lost 1 base, and 6 bases lay between the germline ends. This CDR3 is built from 13 residues. Germline assignment: CDR1 SEHNR and CDR2 FQNEAQ (reference sequence). For the CDR3, the DNA is TGTGCCAGCAGCCCAGGGGCCAAAAACATTCAGTACTTC. It yields the protein CASSPGAKNIQYF.

The CDR3 region has the DNA TGTGCCAGCAGCTTAGGAAGAGGGCGGGGAGGAACAGATACGCAGTATTTT. Amino acid sequence: CASSLGRGRGGTDTQYF. This chain uses TRBV11-2 with TRBJ2-3; D is possibly TRBD2 (6 bases). In germline, CDR1 is SGHAT, CDR2 FQNNGV. The CDR3 sequence is 17 residues long. The V end was cut by 1 base, the J end by 3 bases, with 17 bases between.

The gene calls are TRBV5-8 and TRBJ1-5; perhaps TRBD1 as D (5 bases). CDR1 SGHTS and CDR2 YDEGEE come from the germline V gene. This CDR3 contains 15 residues. V lost 4 bases, J lost 3 bases, and 14 bases lay in between. The CDR3 protein is CASSPGTDDNQPQHF. CDR3 sequence (DNA): TGTGCCAGCAGCCCCGGGACGGACGACAATCAGCCCCAGCATTTT.

The CDR3 here is CASSYGVLEPQHF. Here the CDR3 DNA reads TGTGCCAGCAGCTACGGGGTATTGGAGCCCCAGCATTTT. This rearrangement joins TRBV11-3 to TRBJ1-5; D call uncertain. The length of the CDR3 is 13 residues. Deletions cut 4 bases from V and 8 bases from J, with 12 bases between. Germline assignment: CDR1 SGHNT and CDR2 YENEEA.

CDR3 sequence: CASSQDRGQTYNEQFF. Here the CDR3 DNA reads TGTGCCAGCAGCCAAGATAGGGGACAGACGTACAATGAGCAGTTCTTC. V is TRBV4-2 and J is TRBJ2-1, with TRBD1 identical over 7 bases. V lost 0 bases to trimming and J lost 4 bases; unmatched junction nucleotides: 6. The CDR3 contains 16 residues. CDR1 LGHNA and CDR2 YNFKEQ come from the germline V gene.

V is TRBV5-1 and J is TRBJ2-1; TRBD2 matches 10 bases. CDR1 and CDR2 from the germline V gene are SGHRS and YFSETQ. This CDR3 is built from 18 residues. The ends lost 2 bases at V and 2 bases at J; junction bases unmatched: 10. The CDR3 loop reads CASSLRSGRANPYNEQFF. The DNA for the CDR3 is TGCGCCAGCAGCTTAAGAAGCGGGAGGGCTAACCCCTACAATGAGCAGTTCTTC. Full variable domain (missing parts from reference TRBV5-1 and TRBJ2-1): KAGVTQTPRYLIKTRGQQVTLSCSPISGHRSVSWYQQTPGQGLQFLFEYFSETQRNKGNFPGRFSGRQFSNSRSEMNVSTLELGDSALYLCASSLRSGRANPYNEQFFGPGTRLTVL.

V is TRBV4-1 and J is TRBJ1-5, with 9 bases matching TRBD1. Trimming at V came to 1 base and at J to 4 bases, leaving 2 bases not matched to a gene. Germline lookup yields CDR1 MGHRA and CDR2 YSYEKL. CDR3 length: 15 amino acids. CDR3 sequence reads: CASSQAQGANQPQHF. CDR3 sequence (DNA): TGCGCCAGCAGCCAAGCACAGGGGGCTAATCAGCCCCAGCATTTT.

This clone was detected once. The chain links TRBV4-2 to TRBJ2-7, with 7 bases fitting TRBD1. CDR3 length: 16 amino acids. CDR1 is LGHNA and CDR2 is YNFKEQ in the germline V gene. The V segment lost 4 bases and the J segment 0 bases; nucleotides outside the gene matches: 9. CDR3 DNA sequence: TGTGCCAGCAGCCTAGTAAGACAGGGTAGCTCCTACGAGCAGTACTTC. Residues: CASSLVRQGSSYEQYF.

This sequence joins TRBV5-4 and TRBJ1-1; maybe TRBD1 (5 bases). CDR3 length: 16 amino acids. Trimming removed 0 bases from V and 2 bases from J, with 14 bases in between. CDR1 is SGHNT and CDR2 is YYREEE in the germline V gene (reference sequence). In DNA, the CDR3 is TGTGCCAGCAGCTTGGCCTTGTTAGGGGCAAACACTGAAGCTTTCTTT. Translation gives CASSLALLGANTEAFF.

This clone was seen only once. The genes are TRBV5-6 and TRBJ2-4; TRBD1 aligns across 8 bases. CDR3 length: 14 amino acids. After removal of 4 bases from V and 6 bases from J, the junction contained 6 bases not matched to a gene. Germline assignment: CDR1 SGHDT and CDR2 YYEEEE. CDR3 DNA: TGTGCCAGCAGCCTGAAGACAGGGGCAAACATTCAGTACTTC. It yields the protein CASSLKTGANIQYF.

This chain connects TRBV5-8 to TRBJ2-7; the D is unclear. Trimming took 2 bases from V and 12 from J, leaving 15 bases between them. The length of the CDR3 is 12 residues. CDR1 is SGHTS, CDR2 YDEGEE, per germline. CDR3 protein: CASSFRGVLAYF. CDR3 bases: TGTGCCAGCAGCTTCCGTGGGGTTCTGGCGTACTTC.

The V gene is TRBV25-1, the J gene TRBJ1-1; D ambiguous. V dropped 4 bases and J dropped 1 base, with 7 bases sitting between them. CDR1 MGHDK and CDR2 SYGVNS come from the germline V gene. This CDR3 has 13 amino acids. Here the CDR3 reads CASSATSNTEAFF. The CDR3, as DNA: TGTGCCAGCAGTGCAACGTCGAACACTGAAGCTTTCTTT.

The chain is built from TRBV6-5 and TRBJ1-2; D is ambiguous. Trimming cost V 6 bases and J 3 bases, with 8 bases left between them. Germline assignment: CDR1 MNHEY and CDR2 SVGAGI. CDR3 length equals 12 residues. The CDR3 bases are TGTGCCAGCAGGGGCGGTGACTATGGCTACACCTTC. Translated, it gives CASRGGDYGYTF.

The CDR3 here is CASSLVGFTDTQYF. The CDR3 DNA follows: TGCGCCAGCAGCTTGGTCGGCTTCACAGATACGCAGTATTTT. This chain connects TRBV5-1 to TRBJ2-3, with D hard to call. Germline loops: CDR1 SGHRS, CDR2 YFSETQ. The CDR3 has 14 residues. Trimming left V 0 bases short and J 2 bases short, with 7 bases between.

The rearrangement uses TRBV11-3 and TRBJ1-1; no firm D call. The germline V and J ends were trimmed by 2 bases and 0 bases, with 4 bases remaining between them. Germline V lookup: CDR1 SGHNT, CDR2 YENEEA. The CDR3 spans 13 residues. CDR3 protein: CASSLFMNTEAFF. In DNA form, the CDR3 reads TGTGCCAGCAGCTTATTCATGAACACTGAAGCTTTCTTT.